The clone carrying this T cell receptor (beta chain) came up a few times. V shed 7 bases and J shed 4 bases, with 14 bases lying between them. The CDR3 sequence is 12 residues long. Germline assignment: CDR1 DFQATT and CDR2 SNEGSKA (reference sequence). The entry originates in a study of type 1 regulatory T cells. Study overall: An in vitro protocol generated T-allo10, a Tr1-enriched, alloantigen-specific CD4 T cell product.

TCRdb re-derived calls from the reads in MiXCR, one entry per CDR3 protein. The profile shows approximately 90,000 distinct CDR3 sequences, roughly 30% of them singletons. This clonotype was obtained from a human donor in good health. Sequenced material: CD4+ T cells, either the whole sample or a sorted fraction (not recorded which). V and J are TRBV20-1 and TRBJ2-7, with D maybe TRBD2 (6 bases). CDR3 sequence reads: CSGASDTYEQYF. CDR3 nucleotides: TGCAGTGGGGCTAGCGACACTTACGAGCAGTACTTC.